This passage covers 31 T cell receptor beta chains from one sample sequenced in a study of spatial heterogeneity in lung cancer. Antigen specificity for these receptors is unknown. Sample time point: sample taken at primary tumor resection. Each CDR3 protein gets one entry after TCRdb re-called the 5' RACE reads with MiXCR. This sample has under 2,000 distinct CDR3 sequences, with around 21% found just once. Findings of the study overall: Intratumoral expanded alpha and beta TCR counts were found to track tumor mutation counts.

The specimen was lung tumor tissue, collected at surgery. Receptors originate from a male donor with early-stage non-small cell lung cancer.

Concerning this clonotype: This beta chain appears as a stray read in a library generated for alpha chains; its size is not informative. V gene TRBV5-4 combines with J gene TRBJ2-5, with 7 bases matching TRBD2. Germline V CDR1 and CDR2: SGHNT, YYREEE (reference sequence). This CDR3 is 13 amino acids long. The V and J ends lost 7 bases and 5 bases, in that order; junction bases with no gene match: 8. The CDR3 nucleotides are TGTGCCAGCCGAACGGGGGGAAAGGAGACCCAGTACTTC. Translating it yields CASRTGGKETQYF.

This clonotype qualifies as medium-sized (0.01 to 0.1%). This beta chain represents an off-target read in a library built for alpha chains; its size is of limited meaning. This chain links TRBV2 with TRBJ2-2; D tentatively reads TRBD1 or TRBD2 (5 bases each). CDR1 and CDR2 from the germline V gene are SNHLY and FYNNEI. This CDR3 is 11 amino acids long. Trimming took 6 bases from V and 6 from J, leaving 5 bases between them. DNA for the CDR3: TGTGCCAGCAGGGGGGCCGGGGAGCTGTTTTTT. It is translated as CASRGAGELFF.

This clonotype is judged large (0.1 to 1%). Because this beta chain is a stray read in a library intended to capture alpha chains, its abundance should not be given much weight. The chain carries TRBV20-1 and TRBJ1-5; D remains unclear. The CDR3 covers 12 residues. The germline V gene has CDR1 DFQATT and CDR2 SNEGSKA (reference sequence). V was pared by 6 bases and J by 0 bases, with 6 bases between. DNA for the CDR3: TGCAGTGCGGTATTTAGCAATCAGCCCCAGCATTTT. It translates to CSAVFSNQPQHF.

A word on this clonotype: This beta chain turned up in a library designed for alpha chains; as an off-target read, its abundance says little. The CDR3 bases are TGTGCCAGCAGTTACTCGACTTGGACGTTGAACTCTGGAAACACCATATATTTT. Translating it yields CASSYSTWTLNSGNTIYF. The rearrangement joins TRBV6-2 or TRBV6-3 to TRBJ1-3; D uncertain. V shed 0 bases and J shed 0 bases, with 15 bases lying between them. In germline, CDR1 is MNHEY, CDR2 SVGEGT. The CDR3 is 18 amino acids.

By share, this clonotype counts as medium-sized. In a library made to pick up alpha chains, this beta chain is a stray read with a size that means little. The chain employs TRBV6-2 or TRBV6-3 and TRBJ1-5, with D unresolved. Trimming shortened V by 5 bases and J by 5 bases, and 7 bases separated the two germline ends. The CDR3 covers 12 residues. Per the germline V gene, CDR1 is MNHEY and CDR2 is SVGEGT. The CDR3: CASSNSDQPQHF. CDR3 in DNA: TGTGCCAGCAGTAATTCAGATCAGCCCCAGCATTTT.

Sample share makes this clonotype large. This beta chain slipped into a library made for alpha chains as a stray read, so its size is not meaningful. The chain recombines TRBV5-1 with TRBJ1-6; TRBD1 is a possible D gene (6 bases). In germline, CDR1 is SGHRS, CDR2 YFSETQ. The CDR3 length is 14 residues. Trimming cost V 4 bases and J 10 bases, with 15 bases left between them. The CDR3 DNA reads TGCGCCAGCAGCCCGGAGGGGGAACGATCACCCCTCCACTTT. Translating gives CASSPEGERSPLHF.

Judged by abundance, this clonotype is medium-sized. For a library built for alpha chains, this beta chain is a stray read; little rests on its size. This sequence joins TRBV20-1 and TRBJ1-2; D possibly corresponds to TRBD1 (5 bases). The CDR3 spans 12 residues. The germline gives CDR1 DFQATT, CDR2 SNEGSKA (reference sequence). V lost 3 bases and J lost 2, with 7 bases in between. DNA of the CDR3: TGCAGTGCTAGTGAGGGGAACTATGGCTACACCTTC. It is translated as CSASEGNYGYTF.

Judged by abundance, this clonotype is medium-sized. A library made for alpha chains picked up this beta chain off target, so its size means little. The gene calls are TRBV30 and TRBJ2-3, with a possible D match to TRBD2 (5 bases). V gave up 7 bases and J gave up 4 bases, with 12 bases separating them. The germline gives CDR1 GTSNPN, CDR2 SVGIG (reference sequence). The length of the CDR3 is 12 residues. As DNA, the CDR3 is TGTGCCTACAACGGGGTCGCAGATACGCAGTATTTT. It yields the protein CAYNGVADTQYF.

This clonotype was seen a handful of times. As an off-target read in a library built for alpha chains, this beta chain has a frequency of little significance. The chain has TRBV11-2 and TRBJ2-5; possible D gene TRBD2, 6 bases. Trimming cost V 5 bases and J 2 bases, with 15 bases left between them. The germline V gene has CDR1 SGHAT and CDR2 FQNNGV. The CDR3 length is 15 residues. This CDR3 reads CASSRLGGRQETQYF. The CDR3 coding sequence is TGTGCCAGCAGCCGGCTGGGAGGAAGGCAAGAGACCCAGTACTTC.

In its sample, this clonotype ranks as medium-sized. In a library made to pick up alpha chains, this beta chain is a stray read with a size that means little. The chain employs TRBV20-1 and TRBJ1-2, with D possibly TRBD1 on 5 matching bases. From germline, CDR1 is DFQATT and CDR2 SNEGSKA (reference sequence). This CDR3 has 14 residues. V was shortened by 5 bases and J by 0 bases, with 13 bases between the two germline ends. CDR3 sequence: CSALRGGTNYGYTF. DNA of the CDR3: TGCAGTGCTCTTAGGGGCGGGACTAACTATGGCTACACCTTC.

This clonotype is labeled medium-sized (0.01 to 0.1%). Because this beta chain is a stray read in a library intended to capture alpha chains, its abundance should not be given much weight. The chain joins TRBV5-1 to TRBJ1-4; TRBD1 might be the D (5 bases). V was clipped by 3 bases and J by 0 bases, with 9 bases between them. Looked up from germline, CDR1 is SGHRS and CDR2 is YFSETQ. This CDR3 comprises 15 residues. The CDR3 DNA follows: TGCGCCAGCAGCTCCCGACAGACAACTAATGAAAAACTGTTTTTT. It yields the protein CASSSRQTTNEKLFF.

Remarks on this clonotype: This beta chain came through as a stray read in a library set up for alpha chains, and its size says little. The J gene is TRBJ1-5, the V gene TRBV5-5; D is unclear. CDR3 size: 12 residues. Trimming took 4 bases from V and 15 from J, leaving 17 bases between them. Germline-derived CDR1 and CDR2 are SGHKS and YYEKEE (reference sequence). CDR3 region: CASSITPTELHF. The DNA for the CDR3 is TGTGCCAGCAGCATTACGCCCACAGAGTTGCATTTT.

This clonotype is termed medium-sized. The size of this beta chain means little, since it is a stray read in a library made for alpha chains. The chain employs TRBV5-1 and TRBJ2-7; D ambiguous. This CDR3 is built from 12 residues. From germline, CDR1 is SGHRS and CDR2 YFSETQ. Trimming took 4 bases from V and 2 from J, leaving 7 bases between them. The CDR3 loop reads CASSTPAYEQYF. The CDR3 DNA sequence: TGCGCCAGCAGCACCCCTGCCTACGAGCAGTACTTC.

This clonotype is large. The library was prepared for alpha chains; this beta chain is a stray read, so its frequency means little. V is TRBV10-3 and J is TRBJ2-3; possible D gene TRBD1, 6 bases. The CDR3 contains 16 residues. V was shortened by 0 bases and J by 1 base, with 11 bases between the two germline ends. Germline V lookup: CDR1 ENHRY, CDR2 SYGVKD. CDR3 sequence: CAISESQGIGTDTQYF. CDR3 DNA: TGTGCCATCAGTGAGTCGCAGGGGATTGGCACAGATACGCAGTATTTT.

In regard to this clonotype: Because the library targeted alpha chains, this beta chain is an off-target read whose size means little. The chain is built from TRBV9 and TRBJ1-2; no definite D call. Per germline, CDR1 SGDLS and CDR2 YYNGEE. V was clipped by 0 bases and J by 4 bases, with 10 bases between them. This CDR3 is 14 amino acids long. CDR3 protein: CASSVDHTFYGYTF. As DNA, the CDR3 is TGTGCCAGCAGCGTAGATCACACCTTCTATGGCTACACCTTC.

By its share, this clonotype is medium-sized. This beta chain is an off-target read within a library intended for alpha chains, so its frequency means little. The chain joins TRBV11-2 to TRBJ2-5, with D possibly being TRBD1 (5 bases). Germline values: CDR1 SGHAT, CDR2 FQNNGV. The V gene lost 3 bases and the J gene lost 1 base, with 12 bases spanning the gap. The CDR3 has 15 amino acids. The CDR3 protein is CASSFFGQGQETQYF. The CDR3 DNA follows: TGTGCCAGCAGCTTCTTCGGGCAGGGCCAAGAGACCCAGTACTTC.

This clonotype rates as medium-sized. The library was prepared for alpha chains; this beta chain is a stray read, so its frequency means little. The CDR3 reads CASSPLAGGAVEAFF. Written as DNA, the CDR3 is TGTGCCAGCAGTCCCCTAGCAGGGGGCGCGGTTGAAGCTTTCTTT. V and J are TRBV27 and TRBJ1-1, with 8 nucleotides matching TRBD1. Per the germline V gene, CDR1 is MNHEY and CDR2 is SMNVEV (reference sequence). The CDR3 is made up of 15 amino acids. The junction had 12 bases not matched to a gene; V was cut back by 5 bases and J by 7 bases.

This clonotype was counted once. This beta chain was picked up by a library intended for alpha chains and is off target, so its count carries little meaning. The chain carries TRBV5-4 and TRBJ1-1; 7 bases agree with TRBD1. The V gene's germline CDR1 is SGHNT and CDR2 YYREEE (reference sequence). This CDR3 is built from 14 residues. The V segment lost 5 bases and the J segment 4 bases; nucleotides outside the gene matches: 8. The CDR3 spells CASRNDRDRTEAFF. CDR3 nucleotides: TGTGCCAGCAGGAACGACAGGGACCGCACTGAAGCTTTCTTT. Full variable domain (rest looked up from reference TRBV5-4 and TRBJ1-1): ETGVTQSPTHLIKTRGQQVTLRCSSQSGHNTVSWYQQALGQGPQFIFQYYREEENGRGNFPPRFSGLQFPNYSSELNVNALELDDSALYLCASRNDRDRTEAFFGQGTRLTVV.

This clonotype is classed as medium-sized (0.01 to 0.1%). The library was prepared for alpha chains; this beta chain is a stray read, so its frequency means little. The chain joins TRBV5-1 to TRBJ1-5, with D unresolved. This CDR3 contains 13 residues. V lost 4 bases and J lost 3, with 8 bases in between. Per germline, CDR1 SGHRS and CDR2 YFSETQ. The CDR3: CASSRDPNQPQHF. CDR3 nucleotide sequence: TGCGCCAGCAGCAGGGATCCCAATCAGCCCCAGCATTTT.

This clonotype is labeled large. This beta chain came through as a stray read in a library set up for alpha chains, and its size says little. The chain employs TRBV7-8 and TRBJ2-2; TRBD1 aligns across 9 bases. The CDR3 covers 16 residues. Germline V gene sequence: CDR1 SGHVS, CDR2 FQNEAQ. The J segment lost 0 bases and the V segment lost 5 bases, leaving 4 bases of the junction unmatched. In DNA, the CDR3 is TGTGCCAGCAGCCCTCGGACAGGGGCGAACACCGGGGAGCTGTTTTTT. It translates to CASSPRTGANTGELFF.

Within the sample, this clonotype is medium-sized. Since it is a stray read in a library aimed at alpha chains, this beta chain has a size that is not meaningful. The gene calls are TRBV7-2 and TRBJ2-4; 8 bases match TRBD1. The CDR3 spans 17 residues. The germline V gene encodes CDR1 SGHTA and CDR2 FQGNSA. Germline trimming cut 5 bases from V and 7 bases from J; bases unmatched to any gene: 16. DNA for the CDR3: TGTGCCAGCAGCGCCACACCTTCAGGGGGCGCAAAGAACATTCAGTACTTC. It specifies CASSATPSGGAKNIQYF.

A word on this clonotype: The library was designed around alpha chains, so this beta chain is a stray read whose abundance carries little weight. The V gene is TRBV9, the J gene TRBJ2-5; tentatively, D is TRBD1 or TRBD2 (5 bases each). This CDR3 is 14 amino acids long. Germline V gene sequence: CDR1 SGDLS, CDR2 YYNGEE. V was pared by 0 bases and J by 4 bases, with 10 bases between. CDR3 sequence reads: CASSVGGEGETQYF. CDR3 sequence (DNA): TGTGCCAGCAGCGTAGGAGGGGAAGGAGAGACCCAGTACTTC.

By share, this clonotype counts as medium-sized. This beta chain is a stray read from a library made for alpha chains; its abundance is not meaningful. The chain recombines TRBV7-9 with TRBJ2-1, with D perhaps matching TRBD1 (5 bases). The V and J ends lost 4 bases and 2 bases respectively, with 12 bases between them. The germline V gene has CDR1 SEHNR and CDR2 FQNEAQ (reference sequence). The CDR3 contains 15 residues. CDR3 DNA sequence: TGTGCCAGCAGCTCGGACCCAGGGACCTACAATGAGCAGTTCTTC. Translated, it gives CASSSDPGTYNEQFF.

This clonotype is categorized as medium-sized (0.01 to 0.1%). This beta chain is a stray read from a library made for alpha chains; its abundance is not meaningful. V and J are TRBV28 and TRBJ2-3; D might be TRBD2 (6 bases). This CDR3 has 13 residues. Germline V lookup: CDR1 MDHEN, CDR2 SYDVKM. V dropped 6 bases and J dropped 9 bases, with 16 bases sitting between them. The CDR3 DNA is TGTGCCAGCAGCCCAGCGGGCTCAGGGACGCAGTATTTT. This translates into CASSPAGSGTQYF.

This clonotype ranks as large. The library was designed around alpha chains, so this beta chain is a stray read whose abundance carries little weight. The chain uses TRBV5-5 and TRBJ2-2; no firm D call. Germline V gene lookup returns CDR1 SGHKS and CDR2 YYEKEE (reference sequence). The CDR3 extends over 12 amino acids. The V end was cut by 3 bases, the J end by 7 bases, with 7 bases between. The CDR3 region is CASSWSYGELFF. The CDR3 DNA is TGTGCCAGCAGCTGGAGTTACGGGGAGCTGTTTTTT.

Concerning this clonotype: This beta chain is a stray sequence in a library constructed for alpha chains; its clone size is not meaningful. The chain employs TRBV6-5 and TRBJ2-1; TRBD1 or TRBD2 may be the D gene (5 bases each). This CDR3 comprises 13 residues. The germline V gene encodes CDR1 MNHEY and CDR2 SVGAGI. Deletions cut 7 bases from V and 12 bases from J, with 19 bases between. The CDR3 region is CASTPGTASAQFF. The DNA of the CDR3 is TGTGCCAGCACGCCCGGGACGGCTTCGGCGCAGTTCTTC.

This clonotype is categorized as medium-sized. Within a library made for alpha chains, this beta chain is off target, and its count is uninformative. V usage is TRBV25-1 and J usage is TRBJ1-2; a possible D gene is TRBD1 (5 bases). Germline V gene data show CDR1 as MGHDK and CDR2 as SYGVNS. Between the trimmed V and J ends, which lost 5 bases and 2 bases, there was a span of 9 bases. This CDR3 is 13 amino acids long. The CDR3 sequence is CASSPGTNYGYTF. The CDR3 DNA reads TGTGCCAGCAGTCCAGGGACCAACTATGGCTACACCTTC.

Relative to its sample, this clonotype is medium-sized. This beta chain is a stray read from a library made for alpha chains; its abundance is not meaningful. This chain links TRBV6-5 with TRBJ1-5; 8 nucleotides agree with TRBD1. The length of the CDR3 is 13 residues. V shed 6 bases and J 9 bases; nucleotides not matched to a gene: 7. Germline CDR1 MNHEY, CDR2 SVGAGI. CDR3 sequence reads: CASSPDRVRPQHF. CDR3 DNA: TGTGCCAGCAGCCCGGACAGGGTGCGGCCCCAGCATTTT.

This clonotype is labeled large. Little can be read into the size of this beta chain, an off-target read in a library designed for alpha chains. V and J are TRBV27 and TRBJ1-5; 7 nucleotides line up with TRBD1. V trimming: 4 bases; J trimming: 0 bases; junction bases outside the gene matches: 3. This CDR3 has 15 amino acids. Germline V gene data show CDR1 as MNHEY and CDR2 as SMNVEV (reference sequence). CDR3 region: CASSSTGFSNQPQHF. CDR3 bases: TGTGCCAGCAGTTCGACAGGGTTTAGCAATCAGCCCCAGCATTTT.

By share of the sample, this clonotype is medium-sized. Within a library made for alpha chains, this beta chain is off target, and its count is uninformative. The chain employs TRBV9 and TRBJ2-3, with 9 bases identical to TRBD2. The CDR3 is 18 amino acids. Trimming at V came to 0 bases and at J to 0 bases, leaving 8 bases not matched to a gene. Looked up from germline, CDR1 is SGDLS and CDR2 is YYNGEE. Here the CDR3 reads CASSVGNSGGPSTDTQYF. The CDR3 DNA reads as TGTGCCAGCAGCGTAGGAAATAGCGGGGGACCCAGCACAGATACGCAGTATTTT.

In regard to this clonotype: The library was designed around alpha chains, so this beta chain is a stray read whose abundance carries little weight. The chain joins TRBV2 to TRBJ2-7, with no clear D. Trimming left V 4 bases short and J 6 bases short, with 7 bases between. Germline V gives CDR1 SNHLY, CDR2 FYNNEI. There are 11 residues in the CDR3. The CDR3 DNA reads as TGTGCCAGCAGTGGAGTAGGCGAGCAGTACTTC. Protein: CASSGVGEQYF.